A selection of T cell receptor beta chains follows, all from one sample in a study of CD8+CD57+ T cells in acquired aplastic anemia. Each CDR3 protein is one row after TCRdb ran MiXCR on the reads. The repertoire holds around 190,000 distinct CDR3 sequences, with over 60% as singletons. Sequencing was performed on sorted CD4+, CD8+, or CD8+CD57+ T cells (not recorded which) from PBMCs. Receptors were obtained from a human donor in good health. CDR3s include the opening cysteine and the closing phenylalanine or tryptophan. A D gene is named only where the DNA matches it firmly. Clone size, where shown, is once, few, many, or a class for clones that have expanded.

cdr3_nt: TGTGCCAGCAGTGCCGGGACTAGCGGGGAGCTGTTTTTT
cdr3_aa: CASSAGTSGELFF
v_call: TRBV10-3
clone_size: NA
j_call: TRBJ2-2
d_call: TRBD2

cdr3_nt: TGTGCCAGCAGTTCTCCCGGGACCCCAAACACCGGGGAGCTGTTTTTT
cdr3_aa: CASSSPGTPNTGELFF
v_call: TRBV7-9
clone_size: many
j_call: TRBJ2-2
d_call: NA

cdr3_nt: TGTGCCATCAGTGGACAGGGGGATGGCTACACCTTC
cdr3_aa: CAISGQGDGYTF
v_call: TRBV10-3
clone_size: few
j_call: TRBJ1-2
d_call: TRBD1

cdr3_nt: TGCAGCGCAAGACCGGGACAGGGGATGAGCTATGGCTACACCTTC
cdr3_aa: CSARPGQGMSYGYTF
v_call: TRBV20-1
clone_size: NA
j_call: TRBJ1-2
d_call: TRBD1

cdr3_nt: TGTGCCAGCAGCTCCACCGGGACACCCTCCTACGAGCAGTACTTC
cdr3_aa: CASSSTGTPSYEQYF
v_call: TRBV7-3
clone_size: NA
j_call: TRBJ2-7
d_call: NA

cdr3_nt: TGTGCCACCCGGCCTCCCCACACAGATACGCAGTATTTT
cdr3_aa: CATRPPHTDTQYF
v_call: TRBV7-9
clone_size: once
j_call: TRBJ2-3
d_call: NA

cdr3_nt: TGTGCCACCAGCAGAGAAGGGAGGGATAATTCACCCCTCCACTTT
cdr3_aa: CATSREGRDNSPLHF
v_call: TRBV15
clone_size: NA
j_call: TRBJ1-6
d_call: NA

cdr3_nt: TGTGCCAGCAGCGTTGGGAGGTTGACTGAAGCTTTCTTT
cdr3_aa: CASSVGRLTEAFF
v_call: TRBV9
clone_size: many
j_call: TRBJ1-1
d_call: NA

cdr3_nt: TGTGCCAGCAGCTTAGCAGGGATGAACACCGGGGAGCTGTTTTTT
cdr3_aa: CASSLAGMNTGELFF
v_call: TRBV7-9
clone_size: NA
j_call: TRBJ2-2
d_call: NA

cdr3_nt: TGTGCCAGCAGCTTATACGGGGGGCCGGGAGGCTATGGCTACACCTTC
cdr3_aa: CASSLYGGPGGYGYTF
v_call: TRBV7-2
clone_size: NA
j_call: TRBJ1-2
d_call: NA

cdr3_nt: TGTGCCAGCAGACCAGGGACTAGTGATTTCTTCGAGCAGTACTTC
cdr3_aa: CASRPGTSDFFEQYF
v_call: TRBV6-2/TRBV6-3
clone_size: many
j_call: TRBJ2-7
d_call: TRBD2

cdr3_nt: TGTGCCAGCAGCGATCCGGGACTACAGGGTAGCTACAATGAGCAGTTCTTC
cdr3_aa: CASSDPGLQGSYNEQFF
v_call: TRBV11-2
clone_size: NA
j_call: TRBJ2-1
d_call: NA

cdr3_nt: TGTGCCAGCAGCCAAGACGGCGGGGAGCTGTTTTTT
cdr3_aa: CASSQDGGELFF
v_call: TRBV7-6
clone_size: NA
j_call: TRBJ2-2
d_call: NA

cdr3_nt: TGTGCCAGTACTGGGACAGCGCCTACGGCTTCACCCCTCCACTTT
cdr3_aa: CASTGTAPTASPLHF
v_call: TRBV19
clone_size: NA
j_call: TRBJ1-6
d_call: TRBD1

cdr3_nt: TGCAGTCTTCCGGGACTAGCGGGGAGAGGGCACAATGAGCAGTTCTTC
cdr3_aa: CSLPGLAGRGHNEQFF
v_call: TRBV20-1
clone_size: NA
j_call: TRBJ2-1
d_call: TRBD2

cdr3_nt: TGTGCCAGCAGCCCCCTTAGCGGTCCCAGCTCCTACGAGCAGTACTTC
cdr3_aa: CASSPLSGPSSYEQYF
v_call: TRBV3-1
clone_size: many
j_call: TRBJ2-7
d_call: NA

cdr3_nt: TGTGCCAGCAGCGGTGGACAGGGGTGGAACACTGAAGCTTTCTTT
cdr3_aa: CASSGGQGWNTEAFF
v_call: TRBV9
clone_size: many
j_call: TRBJ1-1
d_call: TRBD1

cdr3_nt: TGTGCCAGCAGCTCCGGGGCTAATTCACCCCTCCACTTT
cdr3_aa: CASSSGANSPLHF
v_call: TRBV7-2
clone_size: NA
j_call: TRBJ1-6
d_call: NA

cdr3_nt: TGCAGTGCCCGTCGACTACAGGACACCTACGAGCAGTACTTC
cdr3_aa: CSARRLQDTYEQYF
v_call: TRBV20-1
clone_size: NA
j_call: TRBJ2-7
d_call: NA

cdr3_nt: TGCAGTGCTAGAGCTGGGGGGGACGGACCCTACAATGAGCAGTTCTTC
cdr3_aa: CSARAGGDGPYNEQFF
v_call: TRBV20-1
clone_size: NA
j_call: TRBJ2-1
d_call: TRBD2

cdr3_nt: TGTGCCACCAGTGGCGGGGGCCAATACAATGAGCAGTTCTTC
cdr3_aa: CATSGGGQYNEQFF
v_call: TRBV24-1
clone_size: once
j_call: TRBJ2-1
d_call: NA

cdr3_nt: TGTGCCAGCAGCCAGCCGGGACAGGGGTATGAAAAACTGTTTTTT
cdr3_aa: CASSQPGQGYEKLFF
v_call: TRBV7-9
clone_size: few
j_call: TRBJ1-4
d_call: TRBD1

cdr3_nt: TGTGCCCGGAAGGACAGGGGATTATACGAGCAGTACTTC
cdr3_aa: CARKDRGLYEQYF
v_call: TRBV30
clone_size: NA
j_call: TRBJ2-7
d_call: TRBD1

cdr3_nt: TGTGCCAGCAGTGAAGCTGTACTAGCGAACCGCCAAGAGACCCAGTACTTC
cdr3_aa: CASSEAVLANRQETQYF
v_call: TRBV2
clone_size: NA
j_call: TRBJ2-5
d_call: TRBD2

cdr3_nt: TGTGCCAGCAGCGTAGGGCGAACGGGGGTAAACACCGGGGAGCTGTTTTTT
cdr3_aa: CASSVGRTGVNTGELFF
v_call: TRBV9
clone_size: many
j_call: TRBJ2-2
d_call: NA

cdr3_nt: TGTGCCAGCAGTTCTAACCCAGGGGCGACCTATGGCTACACCTTC
cdr3_aa: CASSSNPGATYGYTF
v_call: TRBV27
clone_size: NA
j_call: TRBJ1-2
d_call: NA

cdr3_nt: TGTGCCACCAGCCCGGGACAGGGGAACACTGAAGCTTTCTTT
cdr3_aa: CATSPGQGNTEAFF
v_call: TRBV24-1
clone_size: NA
j_call: TRBJ1-1
d_call: TRBD1

cdr3_nt: TGTGCCAGCAGTGCCTGGAACGACGGTAACTATGGCTGCACCTTC
cdr3_aa: CASSAWNDGNYGCTF
v_call: TRBV2
clone_size: NA
j_call: TRBJ1-2
d_call: NA

cdr3_nt: TGTGCCAGCAGCCTGGGCGGAGGACAGCCCCAGCATTTT
cdr3_aa: CASSLGGGQPQHF
v_call: TRBV7-8
clone_size: many
j_call: TRBJ1-5
d_call: NA

cdr3_nt: TGTGCCAGCAGTTACTCGACCGGGGAGAGCAATCAGCCCCAGCATTTT
cdr3_aa: CASSYSTGESNQPQHF
v_call: TRBV6-1
clone_size: few
j_call: TRBJ1-5
d_call: NA

cdr3_nt: TGTGCCAGCCTAGGCTCTGGAAACACCATATATTTT
cdr3_aa: CASLGSGNTIYF
v_call: TRBV6-5
clone_size: NA
j_call: TRBJ1-3
d_call: NA

cdr3_nt: TGCGCCAGCAGCCAAATGTTTCTCTTCGCAGGGGGCACTGAAGCTTTCTTT
cdr3_aa: CASSQMFLFAGGTEAFF
v_call: TRBV4-3
clone_size: many
j_call: TRBJ1-1
d_call: TRBD1

cdr3_nt: TGCAGTGCCAGACTCGACAGGCACACCGGGGAGCTGTTTTTT
cdr3_aa: CSARLDRHTGELFF
v_call: TRBV20-1
clone_size: many
j_call: TRBJ2-2
d_call: NA

cdr3_nt: TGTGCCAGCAGCCCCACTAGTGGGACAACTTACTTC
cdr3_aa: CASSPTSGTTYF
v_call: TRBV7-2
clone_size: NA
j_call: TRBJ2-5
d_call: NA

cdr3_nt: TGTGCCAGCAGTTATCGGACAGGCGGTAATTCACCCCTCCACTTT
cdr3_aa: CASSYRTGGNSPLHF
v_call: TRBV10-3
clone_size: NA
j_call: TRBJ1-6
d_call: TRBD1

cdr3_nt: TGTGCCACCAGTGCGAGATGGGGGCCGGAGACCCAGTACTTC
cdr3_aa: CATSARWGPETQYF
v_call: TRBV24-1
clone_size: NA
j_call: TRBJ2-5
d_call: NA

cdr3_nt: TGTGCCACCAGTGATCCCCGATCAGGATGGGGGCAAGAGACCCAGTACTTC
cdr3_aa: CATSDPRSGWGQETQYF
v_call: TRBV24-1
clone_size: NA
j_call: TRBJ2-5
d_call: NA

cdr3_nt: TGTGCCAGCAGCCAAGATTTGAACGGCTACGAGCAGTACTTC
cdr3_aa: CASSQDLNGYEQYF
v_call: TRBV7-2
clone_size: NA
j_call: TRBJ2-7
d_call: NA

cdr3_nt: TGCGCCAGCAGCCAAGGATCCATTGAGCAGTTCTTC
cdr3_aa: CASSQGSIEQFF
v_call: TRBV4-1
clone_size: NA
j_call: TRBJ2-1
d_call: NA

cdr3_nt: TGTGCCATCAGTGTCCTAGGCAGTTCCTCCTACGAGCAGTACTTC
cdr3_aa: CAISVLGSSSYEQYF
v_call: TRBV10-3
clone_size: NA
j_call: TRBJ2-7
d_call: NA

cdr3_nt: TGCAGTGCTACGAGACAGGGGTTCCAAGAGACCCAGTACTTC
cdr3_aa: CSATRQGFQETQYF
v_call: TRBV20-1
clone_size: NA
j_call: TRBJ2-5
d_call: TRBD1

cdr3_nt: TGCGCCAGCAGTGAGAACACCTACGAGCAGTACTTC
cdr3_aa: CASSENTYEQYF
v_call: TRBV10-2
clone_size: NA
j_call: TRBJ2-7
d_call: NA

cdr3_nt: TGCAGTGCGCGCGGACAGGCCTACGAGCAGTACTTC
cdr3_aa: CSARGQAYEQYF
v_call: TRBV20-1
clone_size: NA
j_call: TRBJ2-7
d_call: TRBD1

cdr3_nt: TGTGCCAGCCGAATCGGGATCTACGAGCAGTACTTC
cdr3_aa: CASRIGIYEQYF
v_call: TRBV5-5
clone_size: many
j_call: TRBJ2-7
d_call: NA

cdr3_nt: TGTGCCAGCAGCACCACCCTGGGGGGCTACACCTTC
cdr3_aa: CASSTTLGGYTF
v_call: TRBV7-8
clone_size: NA
j_call: TRBJ1-2
d_call: NA

cdr3_nt: TGTGCCAGCAGTGAGGGACAGGGGCCACCCCTCCACTTT
cdr3_aa: CASSEGQGPPLHF
v_call: TRBV7-3
clone_size: NA
j_call: TRBJ1-6
d_call: TRBD1

cdr3_nt: TGTGCCAGCAGCCTCTCTCTAGCGGGGGGGCCCGAGCAGTACTTC
cdr3_aa: CASSLSLAGGPEQYF
v_call: TRBV9
clone_size: once
j_call: TRBJ2-7
d_call: TRBD2

cdr3_nt: TGTGCCAGCAGCACCAGACAGCAAGAGACCCAGTACTTC
cdr3_aa: CASSTRQQETQYF
v_call: TRBV7-6
clone_size: NA
j_call: TRBJ2-5
d_call: NA

cdr3_nt: TGTGCCAGCAGCTTAACAGCGACTAGCGGGAAGGGGGACGGGGAGCTGTTTTTT
cdr3_aa: CASSLTATSGKGDGELFF
v_call: TRBV7-3
clone_size: NA
j_call: TRBJ2-2
d_call: TRBD2

cdr3_nt: TGTGCCAGCAGCAACTGGGCGGGATTCTCCTACGAGCAGTACTTC
cdr3_aa: CASSNWAGFSYEQYF
v_call: TRBV7-9
clone_size: NA
j_call: TRBJ2-7
d_call: NA

cdr3_nt: TGTGCCAGCACCTTGGGAGGACGAAGTCTGTTCTTC
cdr3_aa: CASTLGGRSLFF
v_call: TRBV9
clone_size: NA
j_call: TRBJ2-1
d_call: NA

cdr3_nt: TGTGCCAGCAGCCCGCCACAGGGGGCAGCTGGCTACACCTTC
cdr3_aa: CASSPPQGAAGYTF
v_call: TRBV7-9
clone_size: NA
j_call: TRBJ1-2
d_call: TRBD1

cdr3_nt: TGTGCCAGCAGTTTCAGAGGAAAGGAGACCCAGTACTTC
cdr3_aa: CASSFRGKETQYF
v_call: TRBV12-3/TRBV12-4
clone_size: few
j_call: TRBJ2-5
d_call: NA

cdr3_nt: TGTGCCACCAGTGATTTGCATCGGACTAGCGGGAATGATGATACGCAGTATTTT
cdr3_aa: CATSDLHRTSGNDDTQYF
v_call: TRBV24-1
clone_size: few
j_call: TRBJ2-3
d_call: TRBD2

cdr3_nt: TGCAGTGCTAGACCCCGGCAAAGAGACCGGGATACGCAGTATTTT
cdr3_aa: CSARPRQRDRDTQYF
v_call: TRBV20-1
clone_size: NA
j_call: TRBJ2-3
d_call: NA

cdr3_nt: TGTGCCACCAGCATAACCCGAAACAATGAGCAGTTCTTC
cdr3_aa: CATSITRNNEQFF
v_call: TRBV15
clone_size: NA
j_call: TRBJ2-1
d_call: NA